This TCR beta chain was obtained from a study of T cells in Graves' hyperthyroidism and ophthalmopathy. This clonotype came up many times. Its target is unknown. RNA transcripts served as the template for amplifying TCR beta CDR3 regions. Using the HTBI primer set, a first-round RT-PCR was run on the TCR CDR3. From the multiplex PCR reads, TCRdb called clonotypes with MiXCR, one entry per CDR3 protein. This sample has about 620,000 distinct CDR3 sequences, with around 15% found just once. The CDR3 contains 15 residues. V lost 1 base, J lost 4 bases, and 7 bases stayed unmatched. CDR1 is SGHNT, CDR2 YENEEA, per germline. Study-level results: In the blood, most expanded thyroid clonotypes above 0.001 appeared as well.

This receptor was obtained from a woman younger than 45 with Graves' hyperthyroidism. J is TRBJ2-7 and V is TRBV11-3, with TRBD2 matching over 7 bases. Material: blood. DNA for the CDR3: TGTGCCAGCAGCTTAGGAGGGCGGGAGCTGTACGAGCAGTACTTC. Translating gives CASSLGGRELYEQYF. Drawing the rest from reference TRBV11-3 and TRBJ2-7, the complete variable domain is EAGVVQSPRYKIIEKKQPVAFWCNPISGHNTLYWYLQNLGQGPELLIRYENEEAVDDSQLPKDRFSAERLKGVDSTLKIQPAELGDSAVYLCASSLGGRELYEQYFGPGTRLTVT.